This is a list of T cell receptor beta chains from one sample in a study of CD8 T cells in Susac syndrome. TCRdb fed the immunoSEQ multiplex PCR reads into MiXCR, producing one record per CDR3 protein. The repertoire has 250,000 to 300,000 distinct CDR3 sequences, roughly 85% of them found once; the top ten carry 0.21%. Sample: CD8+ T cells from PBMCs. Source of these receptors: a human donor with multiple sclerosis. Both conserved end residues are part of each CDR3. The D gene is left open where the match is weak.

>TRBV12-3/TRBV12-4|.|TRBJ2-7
TGTGCCAGCAGTTTTGCAGCCCAAACCTACGAGCAGTACTTC
CASSFAAQTYEQYF
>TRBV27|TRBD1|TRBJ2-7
TGTGCCAGCAGTACTAAACAGGGGGCGTTATTCTACGAGCAGTACTTC
CASSTKQGALFYEQYF
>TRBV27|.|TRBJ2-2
TGTGCCAGCAGTTATTCCAACACCGGGGAGCTGTTTTTT
CASSYSNTGELFF
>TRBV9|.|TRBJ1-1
TGTGCCAGCAGCGCCGGATGGGACCCCACTGAAGCTTTCTTT
CASSAGWDPTEAFF
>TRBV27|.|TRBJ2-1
TGTGCCAGCAGTTTGACTTGGGGGGACTGGTATAAGGGTCATCCCGCCCGGTCGCAGTTCTTC
CASSLTWGDWYKGHPARSQFF
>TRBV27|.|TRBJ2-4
TGTGCCAGCAGCCCCCGTGGGTCCAAAAACATTCAGTACTTC
CASSPRGSKNIQYF
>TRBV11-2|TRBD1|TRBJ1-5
TGTGCCAGCAGCTTAGATCGTATCCGACAGGGGGGGAAGAGCAATCAGCCCCAGCATTTT
CASSLDRIRQGGKSNQPQHF
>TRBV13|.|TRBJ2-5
TGTGCCAACAGCTTTAGCGGGACAGAAGAGACCCAGTACTTC
CANSFSGTEETQYF
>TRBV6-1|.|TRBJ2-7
TGTGCCAGCAGTGGACTGGGGATCTCCTACGAGCAGTACTTC
CASSGLGISYEQYF
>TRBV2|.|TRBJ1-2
TGTGCCAGCAGTGAACTGGACCCACGGGGCTACACCTTC
CASSELDPRGYTF
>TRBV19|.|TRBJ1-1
TGTGCCAGTAGTATTCAGAGGTCCCCGCGGGAATGGGACACTGAAGCTTTCTTT
CASSIQRSPREWDTEAFF
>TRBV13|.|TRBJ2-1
TGTGCCAGCGGTGTCCAAGGACTGAGCTCCTACAATGAGCAGTTCTTC
CASGVQGLSSYNEQFF
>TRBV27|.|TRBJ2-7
TGTGCCAGCAGCCGGACGCTTACCTACGAGCAGTACTTC
CASSRTLTYEQYF
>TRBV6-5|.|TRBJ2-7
TGTGCCAGCAGTTACTCGATCCCGGACTACGAGCAGTACTTC
CASSYSIPDYEQYF
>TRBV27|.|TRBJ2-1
TGTGCCAGCAGTCTCGGGACGGCTTCCTACAATGAGCAGTTCTTC
CASSLGTASYNEQFF
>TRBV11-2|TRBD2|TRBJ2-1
TGTGCCAGCAGCTTATCCGGGACTAGCGGCCAGTTGCTCAACAATGAGCAGTTCTTC
CASSLSGTSGQLLNNEQFF
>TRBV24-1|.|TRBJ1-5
TGTGCCACCAGTGAATCGACAGTCTTCAATCAGCCCCAGCATTTT
CATSESTVFNQPQHF
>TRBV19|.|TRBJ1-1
TGTGCCAGTAGTCGCATCGAAGGACTACGGTCTGAAGCTTTCTTT
CASSRIEGLRSEAFF
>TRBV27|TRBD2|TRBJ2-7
TGTGCCAGCAGTGTACTAGCGCCAGAGGCCCCCTACGAGCAGTACTTC
CASSVLAPEAPYEQYF